The 30 T cell receptor beta chains in this list originate from one sample, sequenced in a study of memory CD8 T cells in hepatitis C reinfection. Some clones are missing from TCRdb's copy, which holds only in-frame ones; the method was immunoSEQ multiplex PCR. The sample includes under 60,000 clones, 89% of them seen just once. Time point defined: pre-reinfection, 55 to 20 weeks before reinfection detection. Sorted cells were sequenced directly ex vivo without any in vitro expansion. What was sequenced was naive CD8+ T cells sorted from blood. The origin of the receptors is a man between 18 and 29 years old with hepatitis C virus infection.

This clone was seen a single time. The chain combines TRBV27 with TRBJ2-3; TRBD2 aligns across 7 bases. This CDR3 has 12 amino acids. Germline V lookup: CDR1 MNHEY, CDR2 SMNVEV (reference sequence). Trimming cost V 5 bases and J 13 bases; bases outside gene matches: 9. In DNA, the CDR3 is TGTGCCAGCAGTCCTGGACTAGACTACGAGTATTTT. Protein: CASSPGLDYEYF.

The CDR3 sequence is CASSSITRDQETQYF. In DNA, the CDR3 is TGTGCCAGCAGCTCCATTACTAGAGACCAAGAGACCCAGTACTTC. The V and J genes are TRBV13 and TRBJ2-5; D is perhaps TRBD2 (5 bases). The CDR3 totals 15 residues. V was cut by 4 bases and J by 0 bases, with 12 bases left in between. Germline V gene lookup returns CDR1 PRHDT and CDR2 FYEKMQ (reference sequence). Full variable domain (missing parts from reference TRBV13 and TRBJ2-5): AAGVIQSPRHLIKEKRETATLKCYPIPRHDTVYWYQQGPGQDPQFLISFYEKMQSDKGSIPDRFSAQQFSDYHSELNMSSLELGDSALYFCASSSITRDQETQYFGPGTRLLVL.

This clone has only one observation. V gene TRBV4-1 combines with J gene TRBJ2-1, with unresolved D. The CDR3 is 12 residues long. The V gene lost 0 bases and the J gene lost 7 bases, with 4 bases spanning the gap. Looked up from germline, CDR1 is MGHRA and CDR2 is YSYEKL. The CDR3 sequence: CASSQDRNEQFF. DNA of the CDR3: TGCGCCAGCAGCCAAGATAGAAATGAGCAGTTCTTC.

This clone was seen once. The genes are TRBV7-9 and TRBJ2-3; TRBD1 is a possible D gene (6 bases). V gave up 5 bases and J gave up 4 bases, with 16 bases separating them. The length of the CDR3 is 15 residues. The germline V gene has CDR1 SEHNR and CDR2 FQNEAQ (reference sequence). This CDR3 is CASSPTQGLSDTQYF. CDR3 DNA sequence: TGTGCCAGCAGCCCGACACAGGGATTATCAGATACGCAGTATTTT.

This chain links TRBV7-8 with TRBJ2-7; 12 nucleotides match TRBD2. The V and J ends lost 3 bases and 3 bases, in that order; junction bases with no gene match: 3. Germline V gene sequence: CDR1 SGHVS, CDR2 FQNEAQ. The CDR3 totals 15 residues. The CDR3 sequence is CASSLASGGDYEQYF. CDR3 DNA: TGTGCCAGCAGCTTGGCTAGCGGGGGGGACTACGAGCAGTACTTC.

This sequence joins TRBV27 and TRBJ1-2; TRBD1 agrees at 7 bases. V was pared by 8 bases and J by 2 bases, with 14 bases of the junction left unmatched. The CDR3 has 16 amino acids. Germline CDR1 MNHEY, CDR2 SMNVEV (reference sequence). DNA for the CDR3: TGTGCCAGCGGGCGACAGGGTGCTTTCCTAAACTATGGCTACACCTTC. Amino acids: CASGRQGAFLNYGYTF.

The chain is built from TRBV28 and TRBJ2-1; perhaps TRBD2 as D (6 bases). CDR1 and CDR2 (germline): MDHEN, SYDVKM. The length of the CDR3 is 16 residues. Deletions cut 2 bases from V and 8 bases from J, with 19 bases between. The CDR3, as DNA: TGTGCCAGCAGTTTAGCCCCCGGGGGTAGTGGCGATGAGCAGTTCTTC. The encoded protein is CASSLAPGGSGDEQFF. The full variable domain, in which reference TRBV28 and TRBJ2-1 provide the parts outside the CDR3, is DVKVTQSSRYLVKRTGEKVFLECVQDMDHENMFWYRQDPGLGLRLIYFSYDVKMKEKGDIPEGYSVSREKKERFSLILESASTNQTSMYLCASSLAPGGSGDEQFFGPGTRLTVL.

V gene TRBV2 combines with J gene TRBJ2-7, with 8 bases identical to TRBD1. Germline CDR1 is SNHLY and CDR2 is FYNNEI. The ends lost 2 bases at V and 7 bases at J; junction bases unmatched: 10. The CDR3 is 15 amino acids. CDR3: CASSELQGAHREQYV. CDR3 sequence (DNA): TGTGCCAGCAGTGAACTCCAGGGGGCTCATCGGGAGCAGTACGTC.

This chain uses TRBV19 with TRBJ1-5, with 10 bases aligning to TRBD1. Germline V gene data show CDR1 as LNHDA and CDR2 as SQIVND (reference sequence). Unmatched junction bases numbered 2, after V lost 1 base and J lost 8 bases. CDR3 length: 14 residues. CDR3 region: CASSIGTGGKPQHF. In nucleotides, the CDR3 is TGTGCCAGTAGTATAGGGACAGGGGGGAAGCCCCAGCATTTT.

The V and J genes are TRBV7-9 and TRBJ2-2, with D maybe TRBD2 (7 bases). The germline gives CDR1 SEHNR, CDR2 FQNEAQ (reference sequence). V was pared by 5 bases and J by 6 bases, with 13 bases between. The CDR3 runs 14 residues. CDR3 coding DNA: TGTGCCAGCAGCCGAGGGGGGGGCCCCGGGGAGCTGTTTTTT. Translating gives CASSRGGGPGELFF.

The rearrangement uses TRBV19 and TRBJ2-7; no reliable D call. Germline V gene data show CDR1 as LNHDA and CDR2 as SQIVND (reference sequence). Trimming shortened V by 1 base and J by 7 bases, and 11 bases separated the two germline ends. This CDR3 comprises 13 residues. The chain's CDR3 is CASSIGPFSEQYF. CDR3 nucleotide sequence: TGTGCCAGTAGTATAGGGCCTTTCTCGGAGCAGTACTTC. Drawing the rest from reference TRBV19 and TRBJ2-7, the complete variable domain is DGGITQSPKYLFRKEGQNVTLSCEQNLNHDAMYWYRQDPGQGLRLIYYSQIVNDFQKGDIAEGYSVSREKKESFPLTVTSAQKNPTAFYLCASSIGPFSEQYFGPGTRLTVT.

In its sample, this clone was seen once. The chain joins TRBV9 to TRBJ2-7; TRBD2 matches at 7 bases. Trimming at V came to 6 bases and at J to 0 bases, leaving 12 bases not matched to a gene. The CDR3 consists of 16 residues. The V gene's germline CDR1 is SGDLS and CDR2 YYNGEE. CDR3: CASTETSGESSYEQYV. CDR3 DNA: TGTGCCAGCACCGAAACCAGCGGGGAGAGCTCCTACGAGCAGTACGTC.

J is TRBJ1-1 and V is TRBV7-9; perhaps TRBD1 as D (6 bases). V lost 5 bases and J 1 base, leaving 14 bases between the germline ends. This CDR3 has 15 amino acids. Germline lookup yields CDR1 SEHNR and CDR2 FQNEAQ (reference sequence). CDR3 sequence: CASSHGTRGNTEAFF. CDR3 DNA sequence: TGTGCCAGCAGCCACGGGACACGGGGGAACACTGAAGCTTTCTTT.

This clone has a single count. The chain uses TRBV27 and TRBJ2-7; TRBD2 is a possible D gene (5 bases). Trimming took 2 bases from V and 0 from J, leaving 11 bases between them. CDR3 length: 15 amino acids. Germline CDR1 reads MNHEY; CDR2 reads SMNVEV (reference sequence). CDR3 DNA sequence: TGTGCCAGCAGTTTAGCGGGTACCGGCTCCTACGAGCAGTACTTC. It translates to CASSLAGTGSYEQYF.

V and J are TRBV6-5 and TRBJ2-7; no firm D call. The CDR3 totals 12 residues. Trimming removed 5 bases at V and 4 bases at J, with 9 bases between. The V gene's germline CDR1 is MNHEY and CDR2 SVGAGI. CDR3: CASSLSLYEQYF. CDR3 nucleotide sequence: TGTGCCAGCAGTCTATCCTTGTACGAGCAGTACTTC.

The chain has TRBV7-2 and TRBJ1-1, with TRBD1 identical over 7 bases. Germline V gives CDR1 SGHTA, CDR2 FQGNSA. CDR3 length equals 13 residues. The V gene end was trimmed by 11 bases and the J gene end by 4 bases; junction bases not matched to a gene: 10. Written as DNA, the CDR3 is TGTGCCGTAGGGGGCGGGGTAGGCACTGAAGCTTTCTTT. Translating it yields CAVGGGVGTEAFF.

The V call is TRBV12-5, the J call TRBJ1-1, with TRBD1 as a possible D gene (6 bases). Germline lookup yields CDR1 LGHNT and CDR2 FRNRAP. The V gene lost 7 bases and the J gene lost 0 bases, with 18 bases spanning the gap. This CDR3 spans 16 amino acids. The CDR3 loop reads CASEVGTSAMNTEAFF. CDR3 nucleotides: TGTGCTAGTGAGGTAGGGACATCTGCCATGAACACTGAAGCTTTCTTT.

This chain joins TRBV29-1 and TRBJ2-5; 8 nucleotides match TRBD2. The trim removed 3 bases at V and 2 bases at J, leaving 5 bases unmatched. This CDR3 has 14 residues. Germline V lookup: CDR1 SQVTM, CDR2 ANQGSEA. The CDR3 loop is CSVEPAGDQETQYF. In DNA, the CDR3 is TGCAGCGTTGAGCCAGCGGGAGATCAAGAGACCCAGTACTTC.

The rearrangement links TRBV5-4 to TRBJ2-3; the match to TRBD2 covers 10 bases. The CDR3 consists of 19 residues. The germline CDR1 and CDR2 sequences are SGHNT and YYREEE (reference sequence). The trim removed 0 bases at V and 1 base at J, leaving 11 bases unmatched. The CDR3 region is CASSLEAAGGPWRTDTQYF. In nucleotides, the CDR3 is TGTGCCAGCAGCTTGGAGGCAGCGGGAGGGCCTTGGCGCACAGATACGCAGTATTTT.

V gene TRBV5-4 combines with J gene TRBJ1-2; D uncertain. V lost 7 bases, J lost 8 bases, and 15 bases lay in between. The CDR3 consists of 12 residues. Germline V gene lookup returns CDR1 SGHNT and CDR2 YYREEE (reference sequence). This CDR3 is CASPTPGGGYTF. CDR3 sequence (DNA): TGTGCCAGCCCCACCCCGGGTGGAGGCTACACCTTC.

The sample holds a few counts of this clone. J is TRBJ2-1 and V is TRBV5-6; D is perhaps TRBD2 (5 bases). Trimming removed 3 bases from V and 4 bases from J, with 8 bases in between. The CDR3 has 13 residues. Germline-derived CDR1 and CDR2 are SGHDT and YYEEEE. Here the CDR3 DNA reads TGTGCCAGCAGCTCTAGCACATACAATGAGCAGTTCTTC. This gives the protein CASSSSTYNEQFF.

As DNA, the CDR3 is TGTGCCAGCAGCTTAGACGCGGGTCCTCGGGTCGGGGAGCTGTTTTTT. Amino acids: CASSLDAGPRVGELFF. This chain joins TRBV7-8 and TRBJ2-2; D is perhaps TRBD2 (5 bases). This CDR3 contains 16 residues. The germline V gene has CDR1 SGHVS and CDR2 FQNEAQ. Trimming stripped 1 base from V and 7 bases from J, with 16 bases between.

The chain couples TRBV7-9 to TRBJ2-2; 10 positions match TRBD1. CDR1 SEHNR and CDR2 FQNEAQ come from the germline V gene (reference sequence). J was trimmed by 3 bases and V by 3 bases; bases with no gene match: 4. The CDR3 runs to 16 residues. CDR3 amino acids: CASSFPGTGDTGELFF. For the CDR3, the DNA is TGTGCCAGCAGCTTTCCCGGGACAGGGGACACCGGGGAGCTGTTTTTT.

This chain joins TRBV14 and TRBJ1-1; no clear D gene. The CDR3 has 14 amino acids. CDR1 SGHDN and CDR2 FVKESK come from the germline V gene. V gave up 2 bases and J gave up 2 bases, with 9 bases separating them. The CDR3 reads CASSQTSFNTEAFF. The DNA of the CDR3 is TGTGCCAGCAGCCAAACCAGTTTCAACACTGAAGCTTTCTTT. Combining the CDR3 with reference TRBV14 and TRBJ1-1 gives the whole variable domain EAGVTQFPSHSVIEKGQTVTLRCDPISGHDNLYWYRRVMGKEIKFLLHFVKESKQDESGMPNNRFLAERTGGTYSTLKVQPAELEDSGVYFCASSQTSFNTEAFFGQGTRLTVV.

This sequence joins TRBV6-1 and TRBJ2-7, with 8 bases matching TRBD1. J lost 3 bases, V lost 6 bases, and 10 bases had no gene match. The CDR3 loop spans 15 amino acids. Germline CDR1 is MNHNS and CDR2 is SASEGT. CDR3 region: CASSLAGQGGYEQYV. DNA for the CDR3: TGTGCCAGCAGCCTCGCAGGACAGGGAGGCTACGAGCAGTACGTC.

CDR3 in amino acids: CASSHTSVLSYEQYF. The CDR3 DNA reads as TGCGCCAGCAGCCATACTAGCGTCCTCTCCTACGAGCAGTACTTC. This chain connects TRBV4-1 to TRBJ2-7; 7 nucleotides line up with TRBD2. J was trimmed by 0 bases and V by 3 bases; bases with no gene match: 5. The CDR3 has 15 residues. Germline assignment: CDR1 MGHRA and CDR2 YSYEKL.

The chain combines TRBV4-1 with TRBJ1-5; 9 nucleotides match TRBD1. V gave up 3 bases and J gave up 5 bases; unmatched junction bases: 8. Germline lookup yields CDR1 MGHRA and CDR2 YSYEKL. The CDR3 runs to 16 residues. CDR3 amino acids: CASSHLQGAGDQPQHF. CDR3 sequence (DNA): TGCGCCAGCAGCCACTTACAGGGGGCCGGGGATCAGCCCCAGCATTTT.

The chain uses TRBV28 and TRBJ2-1; D is unresolved. Germline V gene sequence: CDR1 MDHEN, CDR2 SYDVKM. CDR3 size: 12 residues. V was shortened by 7 bases and J by 4 bases, with 8 bases between the two germline ends. The CDR3 protein is CASTRSYNEQFF. DNA for the CDR3: TGTGCCAGCACTAGGTCTTACAATGAGCAGTTCTTC.

V gene TRBV7-9 combines with J gene TRBJ1-2; D may be TRBD1 (6 bases). V lost 4 bases, J lost 2 bases, and 17 bases lay in between. This CDR3 is 16 amino acids long. Germline CDR1 SEHNR, CDR2 FQNEAQ (reference sequence). The CDR3 bases are TGTGCCAGCAGCTCCTCCCTCGGGACACCAAACTATGGCTACACCTTC. It encodes CASSSSLGTPNYGYTF.

The rearrangement uses TRBV28 and TRBJ1-1; D is undetermined. The CDR3 runs to 13 residues. CDR1 MDHEN and CDR2 SYDVKM come from the germline V gene. V was clipped by 2 bases and J by 6 bases, with 10 bases between them. The CDR3 reads CASSLHSGAEAFF. The DNA for the CDR3 is TGTGCCAGCAGTTTACATTCCGGGGCTGAAGCTTTCTTT.